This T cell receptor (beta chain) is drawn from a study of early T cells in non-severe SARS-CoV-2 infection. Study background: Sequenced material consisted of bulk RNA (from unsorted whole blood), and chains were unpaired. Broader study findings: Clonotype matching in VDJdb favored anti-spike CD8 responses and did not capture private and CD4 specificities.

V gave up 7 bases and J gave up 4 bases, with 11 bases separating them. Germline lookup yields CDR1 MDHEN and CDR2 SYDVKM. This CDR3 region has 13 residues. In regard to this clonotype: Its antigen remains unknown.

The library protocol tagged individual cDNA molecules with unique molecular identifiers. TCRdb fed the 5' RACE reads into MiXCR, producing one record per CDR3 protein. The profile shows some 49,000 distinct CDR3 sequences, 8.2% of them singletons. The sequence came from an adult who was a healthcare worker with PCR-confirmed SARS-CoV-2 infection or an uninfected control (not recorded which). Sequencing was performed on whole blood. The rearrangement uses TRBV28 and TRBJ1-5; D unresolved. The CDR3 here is CASTLDANQPQHF. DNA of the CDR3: TGTGCCAGCACCCTGGACGCTAATCAGCCCCAGCATTTT.